This T cell receptor (beta chain) was captured by sequencing in a study of monozygotic twins with inflammatory bowel disease. The CDR3 runs 13 residues. Germline CDR1 reads SGHRS; CDR2 reads YFSETQ. For every donor, one blood sample of approximately 2.6 ml was drawn. TCRdb reprocessed the 5' RACE reads and stores each CDR3 protein as one record, lacking DNA. In all, the sample yields more than 300,000 distinct CDR3 sequences. Specimen: blood. This sequence was found in a human donor with ulcerative colitis or Crohn's disease, or a healthy co-twin of an affected twin (not recorded which). J is TRBJ1-4 and V is TRBV5-1; the TCRdb call, TRBD1, lacks DNA for checking. CDR3 loop: CASSSGTGSKLFF.